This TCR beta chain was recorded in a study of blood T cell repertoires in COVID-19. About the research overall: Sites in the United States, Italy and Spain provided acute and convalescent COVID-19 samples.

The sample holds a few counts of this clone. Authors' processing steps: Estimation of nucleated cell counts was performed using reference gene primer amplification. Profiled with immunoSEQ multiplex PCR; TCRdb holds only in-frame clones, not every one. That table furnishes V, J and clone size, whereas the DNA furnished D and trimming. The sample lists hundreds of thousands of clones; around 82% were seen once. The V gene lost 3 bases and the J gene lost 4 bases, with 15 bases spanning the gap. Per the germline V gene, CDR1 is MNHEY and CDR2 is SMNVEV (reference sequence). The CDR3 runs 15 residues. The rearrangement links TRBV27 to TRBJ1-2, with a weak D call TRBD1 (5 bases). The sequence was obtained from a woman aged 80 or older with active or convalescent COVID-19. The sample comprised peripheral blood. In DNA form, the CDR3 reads TGTGCCAGCAGTTTCTCTCAATTAAGGGGCTATGGCTACACCTTC. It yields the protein CASSFSQLRGYGYTF.